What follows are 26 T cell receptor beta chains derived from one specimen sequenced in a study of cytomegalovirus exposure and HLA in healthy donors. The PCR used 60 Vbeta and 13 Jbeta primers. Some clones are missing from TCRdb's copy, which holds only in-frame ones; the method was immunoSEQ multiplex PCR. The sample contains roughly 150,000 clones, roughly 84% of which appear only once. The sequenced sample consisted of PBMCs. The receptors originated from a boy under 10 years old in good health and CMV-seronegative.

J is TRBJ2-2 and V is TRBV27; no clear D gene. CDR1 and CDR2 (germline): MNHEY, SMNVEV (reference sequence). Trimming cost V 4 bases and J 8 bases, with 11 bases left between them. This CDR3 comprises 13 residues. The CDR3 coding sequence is TGTGCCAGCAGTTCATTCACAACGGGGGAGCTGTTTTTT. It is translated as CASSSFTTGELFF.

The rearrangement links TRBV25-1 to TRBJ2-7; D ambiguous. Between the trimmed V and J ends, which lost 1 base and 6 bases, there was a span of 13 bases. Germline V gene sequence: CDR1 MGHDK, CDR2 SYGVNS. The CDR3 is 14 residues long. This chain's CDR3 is CASSELGGAFEQYF. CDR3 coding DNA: TGTGCCAGCAGTGAATTAGGCGGAGCGTTCGAGCAGTACTTC.

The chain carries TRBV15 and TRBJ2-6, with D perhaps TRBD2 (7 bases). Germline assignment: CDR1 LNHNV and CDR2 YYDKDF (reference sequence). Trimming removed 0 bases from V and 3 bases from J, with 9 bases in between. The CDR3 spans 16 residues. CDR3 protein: CATSREGGGGANVLTF. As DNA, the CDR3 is TGTGCCACCAGCAGAGAGGGAGGGGGTGGGGCCAACGTCCTGACTTTC. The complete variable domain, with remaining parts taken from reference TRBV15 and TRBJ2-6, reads DAMVIQNPRYQVTQFGKPVTLSCSQTLNHNVMYWYQQKSSQAPKLLFHYYDKDFNNEADTPDNFQSRRPNTSFCFLDIRSPGLGDTAMYLCATSREGGGGANVLTFGAGSRLTVL.

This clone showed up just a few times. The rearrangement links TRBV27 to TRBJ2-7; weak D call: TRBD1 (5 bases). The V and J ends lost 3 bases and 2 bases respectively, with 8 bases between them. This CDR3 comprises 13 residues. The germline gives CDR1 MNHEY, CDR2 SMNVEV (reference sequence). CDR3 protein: CASSFAGPYEQYV. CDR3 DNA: TGTGCCAGCAGTTTTGCAGGGCCCTACGAGCAGTACGTC.

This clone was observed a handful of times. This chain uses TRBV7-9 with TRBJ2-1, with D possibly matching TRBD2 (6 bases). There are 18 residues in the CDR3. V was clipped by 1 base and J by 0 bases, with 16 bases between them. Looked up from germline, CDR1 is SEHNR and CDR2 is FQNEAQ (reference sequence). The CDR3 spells CASSLGSGRESSYNEQFF. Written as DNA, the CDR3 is TGTGCCAGCAGCTTAGGGTCGGGTCGGGAGAGCTCCTACAATGAGCAGTTCTTC.

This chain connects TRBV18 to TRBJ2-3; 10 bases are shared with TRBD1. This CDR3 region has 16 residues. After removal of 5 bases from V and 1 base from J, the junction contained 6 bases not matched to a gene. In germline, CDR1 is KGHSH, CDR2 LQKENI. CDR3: CASSTRQGAGTDTQYF. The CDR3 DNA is TGTGCCAGCTCAACTCGACAGGGGGCTGGCACAGATACGCAGTATTTT.

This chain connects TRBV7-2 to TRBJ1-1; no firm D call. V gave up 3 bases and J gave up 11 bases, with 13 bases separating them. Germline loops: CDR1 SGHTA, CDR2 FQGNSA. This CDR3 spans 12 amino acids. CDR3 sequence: CASSFLGLGAFF. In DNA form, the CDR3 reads TGTGCCAGCAGCTTTCTAGGACTCGGGGCTTTCTTT. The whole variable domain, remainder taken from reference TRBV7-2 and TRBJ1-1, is GAGVSQSPSNKVTEKGKDVELRCDPISGHTALYWYRQSLGQGLEFLIYFQGNSAPDKSGLPSDRFSAERTGGSVSTLTIQRTQQEDSAVYLCASSFLGLGAFFGQGTRLTVV.

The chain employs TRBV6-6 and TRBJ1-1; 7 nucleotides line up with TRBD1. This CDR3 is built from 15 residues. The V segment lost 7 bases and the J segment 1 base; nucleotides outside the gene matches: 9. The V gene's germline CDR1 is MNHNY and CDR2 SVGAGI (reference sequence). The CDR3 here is CASTWTGQPNTEAFF. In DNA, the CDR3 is TGTGCCAGCACCTGGACAGGTCAGCCGAACACTGAAGCTTTCTTT.

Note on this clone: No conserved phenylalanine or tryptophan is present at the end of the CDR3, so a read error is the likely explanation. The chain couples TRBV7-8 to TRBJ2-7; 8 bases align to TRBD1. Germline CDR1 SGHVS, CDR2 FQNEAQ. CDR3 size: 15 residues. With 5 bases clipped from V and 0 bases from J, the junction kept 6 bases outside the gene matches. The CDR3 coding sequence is TGTGCCAGCAGCAGAACCGGGACAGGCTCCTACGAGCAGTACTCC. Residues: CASSRTGTGSYEQYS.

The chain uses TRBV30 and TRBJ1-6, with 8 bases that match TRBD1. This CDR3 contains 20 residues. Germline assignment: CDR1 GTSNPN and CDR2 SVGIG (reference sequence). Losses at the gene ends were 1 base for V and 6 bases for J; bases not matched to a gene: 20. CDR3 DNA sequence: TGTGCCTGGAGTGCCCAAAGGGGATTCCCCGGACAGGGAATTAATTCACCCCTCCACTTT. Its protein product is CAWSAQRGFPGQGINSPLHF.

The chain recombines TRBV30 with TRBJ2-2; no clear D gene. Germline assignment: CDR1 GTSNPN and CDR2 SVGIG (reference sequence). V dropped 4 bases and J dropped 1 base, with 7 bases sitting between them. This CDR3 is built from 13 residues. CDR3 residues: CAWTGQNTGELFF. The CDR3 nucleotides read TGTGCCTGGACAGGTCAGAACACCGGGGAGCTGTTTTTT.

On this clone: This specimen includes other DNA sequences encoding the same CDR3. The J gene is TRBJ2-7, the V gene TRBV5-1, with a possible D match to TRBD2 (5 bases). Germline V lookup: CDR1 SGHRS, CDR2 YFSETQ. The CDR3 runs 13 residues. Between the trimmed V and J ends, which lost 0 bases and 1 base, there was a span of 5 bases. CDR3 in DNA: TGCGCCAGCAGCTTGGCGGGGTCCTACGAGCAGTACTTC. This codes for CASSLAGSYEQYF.

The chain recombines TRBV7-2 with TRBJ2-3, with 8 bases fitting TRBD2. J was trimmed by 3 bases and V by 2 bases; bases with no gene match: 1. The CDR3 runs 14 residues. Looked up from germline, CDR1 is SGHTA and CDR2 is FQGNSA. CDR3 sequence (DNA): TGTGCCAGCAGCTTACGACTAGCGACAGATACGCAGTATTTT. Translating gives CASSLRLATDTQYF.

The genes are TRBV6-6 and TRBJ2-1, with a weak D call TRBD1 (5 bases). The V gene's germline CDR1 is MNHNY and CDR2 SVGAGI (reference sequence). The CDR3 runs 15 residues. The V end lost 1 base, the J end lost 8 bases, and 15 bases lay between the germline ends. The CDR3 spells CASSYWVRVWDEQFF. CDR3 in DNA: TGTGCCAGCAGTTACTGGGTCAGGGTGTGGGATGAGCAGTTCTTC.

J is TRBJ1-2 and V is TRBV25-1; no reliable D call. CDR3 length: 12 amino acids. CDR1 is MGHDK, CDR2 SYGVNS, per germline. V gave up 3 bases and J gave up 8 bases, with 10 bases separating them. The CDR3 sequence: CASSDSILGYTF. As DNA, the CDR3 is TGTGCCAGCAGTGATTCTATTCTGGGCTACACCTTC.

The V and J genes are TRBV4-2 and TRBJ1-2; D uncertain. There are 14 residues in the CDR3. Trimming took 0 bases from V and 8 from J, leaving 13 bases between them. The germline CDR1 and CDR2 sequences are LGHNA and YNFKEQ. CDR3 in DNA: TGTGCCAGCAGCCAAGAGGTATCAGGCTGGGGCTACACCTTC. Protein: CASSQEVSGWGYTF.

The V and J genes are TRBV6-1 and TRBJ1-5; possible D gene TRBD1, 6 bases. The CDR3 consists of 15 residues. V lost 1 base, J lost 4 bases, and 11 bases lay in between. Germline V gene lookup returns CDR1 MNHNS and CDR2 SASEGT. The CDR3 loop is CASSEGKGTNQPQHF. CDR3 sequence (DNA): TGTGCCAGCAGTGAAGGGAAAGGGACAAATCAGCCCCAGCATTTT.

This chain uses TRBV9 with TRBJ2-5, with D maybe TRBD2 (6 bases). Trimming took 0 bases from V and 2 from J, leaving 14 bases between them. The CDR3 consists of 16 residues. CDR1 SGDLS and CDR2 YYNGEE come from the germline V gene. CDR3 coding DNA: TGTGCCAGCAGCGTAGTAGGGATCGGGAGTCAAGAGACCCAGTACTTC. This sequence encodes CASSVVGIGSQETQYF.

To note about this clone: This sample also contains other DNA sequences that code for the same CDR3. Here the CDR3 reads CASSLGGRGTDTQYF. The DNA for the CDR3 is TGTGCCAGCAGCTTAGGCGGGAGGGGCACAGATACGCAGTATTTT. This rearrangement joins TRBV7-2 to TRBJ2-3; TRBD2 matches at 9 bases. Germline trimming cut 1 base from V and 1 base from J; bases unmatched to any gene: 0. Germline-derived CDR1 and CDR2 are SGHTA and FQGNSA. The CDR3 has 15 residues.

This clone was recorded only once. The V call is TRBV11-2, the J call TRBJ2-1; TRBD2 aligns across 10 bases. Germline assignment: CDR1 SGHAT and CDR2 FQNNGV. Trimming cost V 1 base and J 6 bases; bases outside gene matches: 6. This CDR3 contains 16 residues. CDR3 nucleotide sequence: TGTGCCAGCAGCTTAGGGGTTAGCGGGAGGATCAATGAGCAGTTCTTC. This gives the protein CASSLGVSGRINEQFF.

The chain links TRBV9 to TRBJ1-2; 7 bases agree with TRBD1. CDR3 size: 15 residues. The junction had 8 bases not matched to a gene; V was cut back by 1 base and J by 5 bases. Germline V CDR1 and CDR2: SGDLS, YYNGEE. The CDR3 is CASSVSSRGRYGYTF. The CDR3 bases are TGTGCCAGCAGCGTATCTTCCAGGGGGAGGTATGGCTACACCTTC.

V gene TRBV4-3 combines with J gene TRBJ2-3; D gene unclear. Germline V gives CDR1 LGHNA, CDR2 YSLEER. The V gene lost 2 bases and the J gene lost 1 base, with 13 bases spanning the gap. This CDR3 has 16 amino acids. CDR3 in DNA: TGCGCCAGCAGCCAATTCCGTGGAGCGCGCACAGATACGCAGTATTTT. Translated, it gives CASSQFRGARTDTQYF.

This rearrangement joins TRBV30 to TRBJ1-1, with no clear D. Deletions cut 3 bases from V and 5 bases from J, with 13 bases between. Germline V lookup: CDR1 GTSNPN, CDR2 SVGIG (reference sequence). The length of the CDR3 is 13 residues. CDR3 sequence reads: CAWSADTGTEAFF. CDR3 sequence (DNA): TGTGCCTGGAGCGCAGACACTGGGACTGAAGCTTTCTTT.

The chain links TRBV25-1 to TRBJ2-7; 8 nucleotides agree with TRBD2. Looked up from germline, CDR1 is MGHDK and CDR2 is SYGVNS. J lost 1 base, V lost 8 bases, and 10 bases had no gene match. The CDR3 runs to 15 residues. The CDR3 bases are TGTGCCAGCGCCGCACTAGCGGCGGGATCCTACGAGCAGTACTTC. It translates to CASAALAAGSYEQYF.

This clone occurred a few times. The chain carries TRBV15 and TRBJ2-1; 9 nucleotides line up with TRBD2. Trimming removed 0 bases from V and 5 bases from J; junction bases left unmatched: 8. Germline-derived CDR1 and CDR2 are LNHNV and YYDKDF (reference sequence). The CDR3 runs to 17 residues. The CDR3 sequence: CATSRDGREGVNNEQFF. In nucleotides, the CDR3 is TGTGCCACCAGCAGAGATGGGCGGGAGGGGGTCAACAATGAGCAGTTCTTC.

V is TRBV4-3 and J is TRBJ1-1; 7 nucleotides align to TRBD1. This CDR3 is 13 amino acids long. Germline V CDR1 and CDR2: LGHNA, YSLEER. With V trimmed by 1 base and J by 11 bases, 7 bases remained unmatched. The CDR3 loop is CASSQVQGDWAFF. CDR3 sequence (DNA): TGCGCCAGCAGCCAAGTTCAGGGGGATTGGGCTTTCTTT.